The following is a TCR beta chain sequence with its context. Its antigen specificity is not known. No base-level quality is on record; no much larger clone is a single base apart. Within the sample, other DNA sequences also encode this same CDR3. The donors were healthy, HIV-negative adults with no recently reported acute infections or vaccinations. Every donor was a Caucasian adult residing in Nashville, Tennessee, USA. Magnetic negative selection was used to enrich CD4+ T cells, after which naive cells were positively selected on CD45RA and the negative fraction became the memory subset. Blood was obtained by leukapheresis, after which PBMCs were separated by Ficoll-Histopaque density gradient centrifugation and cryopreserved in liquid nitrogen vapor phase. Analytical flow cytometry was used to check the purity and quantity of each magnetically sorted T cell population. Genomic DNA was isolated from every sorted fraction and measured by UV absorbance on a Nanodrop 2000c.

The sample is drawn from a study of shared clonotypes between healthy human individuals (dated by TCRdb to the early 2020s). In the study overall: The cohort included a few men and a couple of women between 18 and 49 years of age. To estimate repertoire size and how much clonotype sharing occurs between individuals, the study deeply sequenced the blood TCR repertoires of 4 to 6 healthy adults. To increase sequencing depth and limit assay-specific biases, different laboratories used diverse techniques to prepare libraries and sequence TCR repertoires. For each donor, CD4 naive and CD4 memory were each run on three plates, CD8 naive on two plates, and CD8 memory on one plate. Between about 0.8 and 9.5 billion PBMCs per donor were obtained by leukapheresis.

What the work shows at the level of the full study, not this receptor alone: The small number of donors limited the genetic and exposure-history diversity represented. Sampling was limited to blood, and TCR repertoires in tissue likely differ from TCR repertoires in blood. Clonotypes shared by all four sorted-subset donors showed higher generation probabilities than non-shared clonotypes. Rarefaction of sorted-subset datasets indicated incomplete sequencing despite the large sequencing depth. Sharing across several donors was observed for about 5% of naive CD4, about 4% of naive CD8, about 2.5% of memory CD4, and 0.4% of memory CD8 clonotypes. Based on pairwise subsampling, the degree of clonotype sharing among donors was expected to be affected by sequencing depth. Naive subsets generally had larger estimated clonotype richness than memory subsets.

Per the germline V gene, SGHAT is the CDR1 and FQNNGV is the CDR2. Measured from the cysteine to the phenylalanine, the CDR3 is 13 residues long. Only the CDR3 DNA is retained, 39 bases long and in frame from the first base. V is cut by 5 bases and J by 5 bases, and the space between the germline ends is 12 bases. Using the deep immunoSEQ assay, TCR CDR3 regions were amplified from genomic DNA by multiplex PCR. For each cell subset, the extracted genomic DNA was distributed evenly across all wells of several immunoSEQ 96-well plates, and each plate served as one replicate. For sorted subsets, 150 to 200 ng genomic DNA, equal to 30,000 to 35,000 T cell genomes, was loaded into each replicate PCR. Purified libraries were measured with a Qubit 3.0 fluorometer, size-checked on a Bioanalyzer 2100, and measured again with the KAPA Library Quantification kit. A separate single-read 150-cycle Illumina NextSeq 550 flow cell was used to sequence each immunoSEQ 96-well plate. As for how the authors treated the data: Because the immunoSEQ output included only junctional sequences and no quality scores, the filtering could not be the same as the filtering used for full-length reads. Sequences were annotated with PyIR, a Python wrapper for IgBLAST v1.9, and V/J genes and CDR3 were assigned using IMGT germline references. Reads with weak V/J assignments (E-value above 1e-6), missing CDR3, stop codons, out-of-frame junctions, or ambiguous translated residues were removed. V3J clonotypes were defined by identical inferred V gene, J gene, and CDR3 amino acid sequence. Percentage overlap between repertoires was computed as shared unique clonotypes divided by the size of the smaller repertoire. Richness of each repertoire was evaluated using RTK rarefaction, the Chao1 estimator, and Recon v2.1 estimates of unobserved clonotypes. For all TCRbeta clonotypes obtained by the gDNA method from several donors, generation probabilities were computed with OLGA. The source is immuneACCESS, and TCRdb retained only in-frame sequences with V and J called. Part of the clones is not carried over; for the studies checked, unresolved V genes explain less than half of this, and the remainder is unexplained. Clonal size and the V and J genes are those of that table, whereas D and trimming came from the DNA. The sample records approximately 2.3 million clones, more than 80% of which are singletons. Under 0.45% of the sample is held by the ten biggest clonotypes.

Sequenced input: naive CD4+ T cells from PBMCs. This specimen's cell subset or site label, interpreted: CD45RA+ positively selected. This TCR came from a man younger than 35 in good health. Some clones in this sample may be carry-over from other donors' samples. The V and J segments used are TRBV11-2 and TRBJ1-1; the D gene is possibly TRBD1, with 5 bases matching. The CDR3 here reads CASSLLGGTEAFF. The DNA sequence is given as TGTGCCAGCAGCCTCCTCGGGGGGACTGAAGCTTTCTTT.